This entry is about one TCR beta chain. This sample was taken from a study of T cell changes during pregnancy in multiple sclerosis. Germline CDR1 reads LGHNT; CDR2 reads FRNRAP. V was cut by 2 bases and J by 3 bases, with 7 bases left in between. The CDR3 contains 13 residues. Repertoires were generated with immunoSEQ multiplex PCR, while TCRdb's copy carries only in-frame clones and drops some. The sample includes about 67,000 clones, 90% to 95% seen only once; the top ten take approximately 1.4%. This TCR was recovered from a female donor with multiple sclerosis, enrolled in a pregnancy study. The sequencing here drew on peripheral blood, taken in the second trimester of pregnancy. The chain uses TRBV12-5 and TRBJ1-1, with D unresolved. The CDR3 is CASGLLLDTEAFF. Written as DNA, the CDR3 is TGTGCTAGTGGTTTGCTATTGGACACTGAAGCTTTCTTT.